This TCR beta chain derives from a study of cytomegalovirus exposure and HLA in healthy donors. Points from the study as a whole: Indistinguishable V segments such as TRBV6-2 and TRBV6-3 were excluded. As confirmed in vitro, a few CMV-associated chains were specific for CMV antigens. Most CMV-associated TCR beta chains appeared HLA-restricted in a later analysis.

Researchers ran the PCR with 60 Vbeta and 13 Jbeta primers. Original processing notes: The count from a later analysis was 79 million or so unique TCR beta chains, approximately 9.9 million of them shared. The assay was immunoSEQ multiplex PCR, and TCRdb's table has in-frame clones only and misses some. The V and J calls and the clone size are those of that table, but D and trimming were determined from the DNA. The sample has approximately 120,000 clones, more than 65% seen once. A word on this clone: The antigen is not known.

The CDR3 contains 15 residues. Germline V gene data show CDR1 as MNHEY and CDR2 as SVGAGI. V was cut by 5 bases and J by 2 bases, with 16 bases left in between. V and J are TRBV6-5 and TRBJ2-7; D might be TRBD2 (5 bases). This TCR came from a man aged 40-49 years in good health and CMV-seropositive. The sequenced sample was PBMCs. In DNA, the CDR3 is TGTGCCAGCAGTACTGCAGGAGGATACGCCTACGAGCAGTACTTC. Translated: CASSTAGGYAYEQYF.